The 24 T cell receptor beta chains presented below share a single source sample, sequenced in a study of shared clonotypes between healthy human individuals. Data came from immunoSEQ multiplex PCR; TCRdb stores just in-frame clones and leaves some out. The sample lists 2 million to 3 million clones; roughly 93% were seen once. Source material: naive CD4+ T cells from PBMCs. Stated subset: CD45RA+ positively selected. The receptors here all came from a man between 18 and 35 years old in good health. Some clones in this sample may be carry-over from other donors' samples.

This chain joins TRBV28 and TRBJ2-7, with D possibly TRBD2 on 7 matching bases. Trimming stripped 2 bases from V and 5 bases from J, with 16 bases between. CDR1 MDHEN and CDR2 SYDVKM come from the germline V gene. This CDR3 is 15 amino acids long. In DNA, the CDR3 is TGTGCCAGCAGTTTAGGGGGGGCGAAGATCAACGAGCAGTACTTC. It translates to CASSLGGAKINEQYF.

The CDR3: CASSLVGQPSGGYTF. The CDR3 DNA reads as TGTGCCAGCAGCTTAGTCGGACAGCCTTCGGGGGGCTACACCTTC. The V and J genes are TRBV7-9 and TRBJ1-2, with D perhaps TRBD1 (6 bases). Between the trimmed V and J ends, which lost 1 base and 8 bases, there was a span of 17 bases. Germline CDR1 SEHNR, CDR2 FQNEAQ (reference sequence). The length of the CDR3 is 15 residues.

The gene calls are TRBV2 and TRBJ2-7, with 7 positions matching TRBD1. The CDR3 is made up of 12 amino acids. The junction had 6 bases not matched to a gene; V was cut back by 4 bases and J by 9 bases. Germline V gives CDR1 SNHLY, CDR2 FYNNEI. The CDR3 is CASSVEGTVQYF. For the CDR3, the DNA is TGTGCCAGCAGTGTTGAGGGGACAGTGCAGTACTTC.

The V call is TRBV28, the J call TRBJ1-1; D is possibly TRBD1 (5 bases). CDR1 and CDR2 (germline): MDHEN, SYDVKM. The V and J ends lost 5 bases and 8 bases respectively, with 12 bases between them. The CDR3 runs 12 residues. The CDR3 region is CASSLNDREAFF. DNA for the CDR3: TGTGCCAGCAGTCTGAACGACAGAGAAGCTTTCTTT.

This chain links TRBV6-5 with TRBJ2-7; TRBD2 might be the D (5 bases). The CDR3 sequence is 13 residues long. Germline V gives CDR1 MNHEY, CDR2 SVGAGI. V gave up 7 bases and J gave up 0 bases, with 10 bases separating them. The CDR3 DNA reads as TGTGCCAGCATGGACTTAAGCTCCTACGAGCAGTACTTC. Translation gives CASMDLSSYEQYF.

V gene TRBV7-2 combines with J gene TRBJ2-1; a weak D match, TRBD2 (6 bases). The CDR3 consists of 15 residues. With 1 base removed from V and 6 bases from J, the gap between germline ends came to 13 bases. Germline V gene lookup returns CDR1 SGHTA and CDR2 FQGNSA. The CDR3 is CASSLVGSSINEQFF. As DNA, the CDR3 is TGTGCCAGCAGCTTAGTCGGGAGTTCCATCAATGAGCAGTTCTTC.

The chain carries TRBV6-5 and TRBJ2-1, with no clear D. V was trimmed by 7 bases and J by 5 bases, leaving 6 bases between them. The CDR3 runs 11 residues. Germline CDR1 reads MNHEY; CDR2 reads SVGAGI. As DNA, the CDR3 is TGTGCCAGCACCCTAAACAATGAGCAGTTCTTC. This sequence encodes CASTLNNEQFF.

This clone has a handful of counts. The rearrangement links TRBV19 to TRBJ1-1; D gene uncertain. The V gene lost 6 bases and the J gene lost 0 bases, with 8 bases spanning the gap. The length of the CDR3 is 13 residues. Germline CDR1 is LNHDA and CDR2 is SQIVND (reference sequence). This chain's CDR3 is CASRRLLNTEAFF. In nucleotides, the CDR3 is TGTGCCAGTAGGAGGCTTTTGAACACTGAAGCTTTCTTT.

This clone turned up a few times. The chain joins TRBV6-1 to TRBJ1-5; D gene unclear. This CDR3 contains 13 residues. Germline lookup yields CDR1 MNHNS and CDR2 SASEGT. V was clipped by 4 bases and J by 1 base, with 5 bases between them. CDR3 residues: CASSGASNQPQHF. As DNA, the CDR3 is TGTGCCAGCAGTGGGGCCAGCAATCAGCCCCAGCATTTT.

The chain joins TRBV28 to TRBJ2-7, with 12 bases identical to TRBD2. This CDR3 comprises 16 residues. The V gene's germline CDR1 is MDHEN and CDR2 SYDVKM. V gave up 2 bases and J gave up 3 bases; unmatched junction bases: 5. CDR3 DNA: TGTGCCAGCAGTTTACTAGCGGGAGGGCAACGCTACGAGCAGTACTTC. Amino acids: CASSLLAGGQRYEQYF.

This chain uses TRBV20-1 with TRBJ2-2; D gene uncertain. The V end was cut by 6 bases, the J end by 5 bases, with 4 bases between. Germline loops: CDR1 DFQATT, CDR2 SNEGSKA (reference sequence). The CDR3 extends over 10 amino acids. The CDR3 bases are TGCAGTGCGGAAACCGGGGAGCTGTTTTTT. It yields the protein CSAETGELFF.

This chain links TRBV28 with TRBJ1-5, with D hard to call. Trimming took off 2 bases at V and 6 bases at J, with 17 bases between the two ends. This CDR3 spans 16 amino acids. Germline assignment: CDR1 MDHEN and CDR2 SYDVKM. The CDR3 sequence: CASSLSGTGGAQPQHF. As DNA, the CDR3 is TGTGCCAGCAGTTTAAGTGGCACCGGAGGTGCTCAGCCCCAGCATTTT. Combining the CDR3 with reference TRBV28 and TRBJ1-5 gives the whole variable domain DVKVTQSSRYLVKRTGEKVFLECVQDMDHENMFWYRQDPGLGLRLIYFSYDVKMKEKGDIPEGYSVSREKKERFSLILESASTNQTSMYLCASSLSGTGGAQPQHFGDGTRLSIL.

This rearrangement joins TRBV14 to TRBJ2-1; D may correspond to TRBD1 or TRBD2 (6 bases each). Germline CDR1 is SGHDN and CDR2 is FVKESK. The CDR3 is 15 amino acids. V was shortened by 4 bases and J by 6 bases, with 16 bases between the two germline ends. The CDR3, as DNA: TGTGCCAGCAGCCGGGGGGCAGGGGCGGTCAATGAGCAGTTCTTC. It specifies CASSRGAGAVNEQFF.

V usage is TRBV11-2 and J usage is TRBJ2-7, with D perhaps TRBD1 or TRBD2 (7 bases each). The V gene's germline CDR1 is SGHAT and CDR2 FQNNGV. V lost 5 bases, J lost 1 base, and 18 bases lay in between. The CDR3 is made up of 16 amino acids. Here the CDR3 reads CASSPNRGLSSYEQYF. CDR3 sequence (DNA): TGTGCCAGCAGCCCGAACAGGGGACTATCGTCCTACGAGCAGTACTTC.

This clone was observed once. The chain is built from TRBV18 and TRBJ2-3; the D is unclear. Trimming removed 3 bases from V and 2 bases from J, with 24 bases in between. The V gene's germline CDR1 is KGHSH and CDR2 LQKENI. This CDR3 has 19 residues. The CDR3 loop is CASSPLNVTLADFTDTQYF. In DNA form, the CDR3 reads TGTGCCAGCTCACCCCTCAACGTGACTTTGGCTGACTTCACAGATACGCAGTATTTT.

V and J are TRBV5-1 and TRBJ2-5, with TRBD1 matching over 11 bases. The CDR3 is 20 residues long. After removal of 4 bases from V and 0 bases from J, the junction contained 17 bases not matched to a gene. CDR1 is SGHRS, CDR2 YFSETQ, per germline. CDR3 nucleotide sequence: TGCGCCAGCAGCGTGCGCACGGGACAGGGGGTTTGGGAGTACCAAGAGACCCAGTACTTC. Translation gives CASSVRTGQGVWEYQETQYF.

The chain recombines TRBV28 with TRBJ1-3; unclear D gene. Germline values: CDR1 MDHEN, CDR2 SYDVKM. The CDR3 has 17 residues. The ends were cut back, 11 bases at V and 0 bases at J, with 23 bases in the middle. This CDR3 reads CAGSDRSVIDSGNTIYF. DNA for the CDR3: TGTGCCGGATCGGATCGTTCTGTGATCGACTCTGGAAACACCATATATTTT.

V is TRBV9 and J is TRBJ2-2; D gene uncertain. CDR1 is SGDLS, CDR2 YYNGEE, per germline. The CDR3 contains 16 residues. Trimming pared 4 bases from V and 0 bases from J, leaving 13 bases between. In nucleotides, the CDR3 is TGTGCCAGCAGCCCAACAGTGGACGCGAACACCGGGGAGCTGTTTTTT. Amino acids: CASSPTVDANTGELFF.

The chain uses TRBV28 and TRBJ2-3; D is uncertain. V lost 2 bases and J 4 bases, leaving 13 bases between the germline ends. CDR1 is MDHEN, CDR2 SYDVKM, per germline. This CDR3 region has 15 residues. CDR3 DNA: TGTGCCAGCAGTTTAGTGGTAGCTGCGCCAGATACGCAGTATTTT. Its protein is CASSLVVAAPDTQYF. Looking up the rest from reference TRBV28 and TRBJ2-3 gives the full variable domain: DVKVTQSSRYLVKRTGEKVFLECVQDMDHENMFWYRQDPGLGLRLIYFSYDVKMKEKGDIPEGYSVSREKKERFSLILESASTNQTSMYLCASSLVVAAPDTQYFGPGTRLTVL.

This rearrangement joins TRBV9 to TRBJ2-3, with a weak D call TRBD2 (5 bases). Germline assignment: CDR1 SGDLS and CDR2 YYNGEE. The CDR3 runs to 16 residues. V dropped 2 bases and J dropped 2 bases, with 15 bases sitting between them. The DNA of the CDR3 is TGTGCCAGCAGCGTGCGAGCGGAGATATCCACAGATACGCAGTATTTT. Its protein is CASSVRAEISTDTQYF.

Regarding this clone: Distinct nucleotide sequences in the sample also encode this CDR3. CDR3 sequence: CASSPRTSGGTDTQYF. The CDR3 coding sequence is TGTGCCAGCAGCCCGCGCACTAGCGGGGGCACAGATACGCAGTATTTT. This chain links TRBV9 with TRBJ2-3; TRBD2 aligns across 10 bases. In germline, CDR1 is SGDLS, CDR2 YYNGEE. There are 16 residues in the CDR3. Trimming cost V 4 bases and J 1 base; bases outside gene matches: 6.

This chain joins TRBV2 and TRBJ1-3, with a tentative D call TRBD1 (5 bases). Germline loops: CDR1 SNHLY, CDR2 FYNNEI. The CDR3 covers 14 residues. V was shortened by 2 bases and J by 5 bases, with 10 bases between the two germline ends. The CDR3 DNA reads TGTGCCAGCAGTGAACAGGGTATCCGAAACACCATATATTTT. It encodes CASSEQGIRNTIYF.

The chain uses TRBV28 and TRBJ2-1; D not resolved. Trimming cost V 8 bases and J 4 bases, with 15 bases left between them. In germline, CDR1 is MDHEN, CDR2 SYDVKM. The CDR3 runs 14 residues. The CDR3 region has the DNA TGTGCCAGCGTTCAGTGGGCTAATTACAATGAGCAGTTCTTC. This sequence encodes CASVQWANYNEQFF.

There are a few counts of this clone. The V and J genes are TRBV28 and TRBJ1-1, with D possibly being TRBD1 (5 bases). Looked up from germline, CDR1 is MDHEN and CDR2 is SYDVKM. With 3 bases removed from V and 8 bases from J, the gap between germline ends came to 10 bases. The CDR3 is made up of 12 amino acids. This CDR3 is CASSFAGPEAFF. Written as DNA, the CDR3 is TGTGCCAGCAGTTTTGCGGGGCCGGAAGCTTTCTTT.